What follows describes a single T cell receptor beta chain. The antigen it binds to is not known. There are no base qualities to consult, and no much larger clone falls within one base. The data are from a study of cytomegalovirus exposure and HLA in healthy donors (dated by TCRdb to the late 2010s). Regarding the complete study: The roughly 700 repertoires of the first cohort and the roughly 120 validation repertoires were produced on the same platform, according to a later analysis. The study was designed to test whether signatures of past pathogen exposure could be identified by cataloging public T cell receptors. Along with the approximately 650-subject first cohort, a separate validation cohort of approximately 110 different subjects was used. The study combined high-throughput TCR immunosequencing, statistical association of individual TCRs with disease status, and machine learning to predict cytomegalovirus infection status.

Separate from the roughly 700-subject first cohort, the validation cohort of 95 to 150 subjects was the group to which the donors belonged. Overall results and qualifications from the work: In vitro tests confirmed that a few of the cytomegalovirus-associated TCR beta chains recognize cytomegalovirus antigens. Most TCR sequences were observed very rarely across donors, whereas some public TCRs were present in many individuals. Subsequent analysis determined that TCRs grouped into clusters in the first cohort also showed a tendency toward co-occurrence across the 130 or so validation repertoires, and 85% to 95% of cluster scores exceeded 0. All 120 or so repertoires were used to score co-occurrence in the validation cohort in a later analysis, because that analysis had no HLA typing for the cohort. In both the original and validation cohorts, the classifier was reported to diagnose cytomegalovirus status with high specificity and sensitivity. It was suggested by the authors that the approach could potentially be generalized to other disease states and immunological phenotypes. A total of 150 or so TCR beta chains were listed by the study as associated with cytomegalovirus.

The library relied on the immunoSEQ multiplex PCR assay. For the original study's pipeline: To diagnose cytomegalovirus status from the catalog of TCR beta chain sequences, a statistical classification framework was built. Drawn from immuneACCESS, this table holds only the in-frame rearrangements with V and J called that TCRdb kept. Clones are partly lost; checked studies trace under half to an unresolved V gene and leave the rest unexplained. D and trimming were read from the DNA, whereas the V and J calls and clone size are those reported in that table. The sample table records about 130,000 clones; 85% to 95% of these occur just once. The ten biggest clones cover less than 1.5% of the sample. The CDR3 spans 16 residues, from the cysteine through the phenylalanine. Only the CDR3 region is kept as DNA, spanning 48 bases read in frame from base 1. V loses 0 bases of germline sequence and J loses 2 bases, and the interval between the two ends is 13 bases. CDR1 and CDR2, per the germline V gene, are SGHRS and YFSETQ.

The clonotype comes from a young woman in good health and CMV-seronegative. This receptor chain uses TRBV5-1 and TRBJ2-3, and possibly TRBD1, on 5 matching bases. Sequencing was performed on PBMCs. The DNA reads TGCGCCAGCAGCTTGGGTAGGGGCTATGACACAGATACGCAGTATTTT. It encodes CASSLGRGYDTDTQYF.